The next 26 T cell receptor beta chains were all read from a single sample in a study of cytomegalovirus exposure and HLA in healthy donors. The study ran its PCR with 60 Vbeta and 13 Jbeta primers. Here immunoSEQ multiplex PCR was the method, and the copy in TCRdb shows in-frame clones only, minus some. This sample yields 150,000 to 200,000 clones, of which approximately 82% are seen a single time; about 7.6% belongs to the top ten. Source material: PBMCs. The receptors originated from a woman in her thirties or forties in good health and CMV-seropositive.

The gene calls are TRBV6-1 and TRBJ2-1, with D hard to call. Germline CDR1 reads MNHNS; CDR2 reads SASEGT. V lost 6 bases and J 8 bases, leaving 11 bases between the germline ends. The CDR3 totals 12 residues. The CDR3 sequence: CASRSSVDEQFF. In DNA, the CDR3 is TGTGCCAGCAGGTCAAGCGTCGATGAGCAGTTCTTC.

This clone was recorded once. The gene calls are TRBV4-1 and TRBJ2-1; 7 positions match TRBD2. Germline V gene lookup returns CDR1 MGHRA and CDR2 YSYEKL. The CDR3 runs to 16 residues. J lost 1 base, V lost 0 bases, and 3 bases had no gene match. The CDR3 bases are TGCGCCAGCAGCCAAGAACAAGCGGGGTCCTACAATGAGCAGTTCTTC. Translating it yields CASSQEQAGSYNEQFF.

This clone has a handful of counts. The V call is TRBV27, the J call TRBJ2-7, with a possible D match to TRBD2 (7 bases). The CDR3 has 17 amino acids. Germline V lookup: CDR1 MNHEY, CDR2 SMNVEV (reference sequence). The V gene lost 8 bases and the J gene lost 1 base, with 24 bases spanning the gap. The CDR3, as DNA: TGTGCCAGCGGGGAGGGACACCCCGCGGGAGAGTCCTACGAGCAGTACTTC. This codes for CASGEGHPAGESYEQYF.

The chain is built from TRBV6-5 and TRBJ1-2; weak D call: TRBD1 (5 bases). The V gene's germline CDR1 is MNHEY and CDR2 SVGAGI. V lost 6 bases and J lost 5, with 10 bases in between. This CDR3 has 12 residues. Here the CDR3 reads CASRDREYGYTF. In nucleotides, the CDR3 is TGTGCCAGCAGAGACAGAGAATATGGCTACACCTTC.

The V and J genes are TRBV10-2 and TRBJ1-2, with 7 bases matching TRBD1. V was pared by 4 bases and J by 7 bases, with 6 bases of the junction left unmatched. Germline CDR1 is WSHSY and CDR2 is SAAADI. This CDR3 has 13 amino acids. The CDR3 sequence: CASSADRNSGYTF. The CDR3 nucleotides are TGCGCCAGCAGTGCGGACAGGAATAGTGGCTACACCTTC.

The chain uses TRBV11-2 and TRBJ1-4; maybe TRBD1 (6 bases). Germline CDR1 is SGHAT and CDR2 is FQNNGV. The CDR3 contains 15 residues. The V end was cut by 6 bases, the J end by 8 bases, with 19 bases between. CDR3 residues: CASRGAGGQGEKLFF. The CDR3 DNA follows: TGTGCCAGCAGGGGGGCGGGGGGCCAGGGAGAAAAACTGTTTTTT.

The V gene is TRBV28, the J gene TRBJ1-1; D perhaps matches TRBD1 (6 bases). The CDR3 contains 18 residues. Trimming stripped 2 bases from V and 3 bases from J, with 22 bases between. CDR1 MDHEN and CDR2 SYDVKM come from the germline V gene. The CDR3 reads CASSLRGFTGMGYTEAFF. The CDR3 DNA reads as TGTGCCAGCAGTTTAAGGGGCTTTACAGGGATGGGCTACACTGAAGCTTTCTTT.

CDR3 sequence: CARLTSGRRETQYF. The CDR3 region has the DNA TGTGCCAGACTAACTAGCGGGAGGCGGGAGACCCAGTACTTC. The V and J genes are TRBV9 and TRBJ2-5, with 12 bases identical to TRBD2. V lost 8 bases, J lost 5 bases, and 7 bases stayed unmatched. Germline V gene data show CDR1 as SGDLS and CDR2 as YYNGEE. The CDR3 is 14 residues long. Drawing the rest from reference TRBV9 and TRBJ2-5, the complete variable domain is DSGVTQTPKHLITATGQRVTLRCSPRSGDLSVYWYQQSLDQGLQFLIQYYNGEERAKGNILERFSAQQFPDLHSELNLSSLELGDSALYFCARLTSGRRETQYFGPGTRLLVL.

V and J are TRBV4-1 and TRBJ2-1; the match to TRBD2 covers 9 bases. The CDR3 runs 16 residues. Losses at the gene ends were 1 base for V and 6 bases for J; bases not matched to a gene: 7. CDR1 is MGHRA, CDR2 YSYEKL, per germline. For the CDR3, the DNA is TGCGCCAGCAGCCAAGGGGCAAGCGGGAGGTCCAATGAGCAGTTCTTC. The encoded protein is CASSQGASGRSNEQFF.

J is TRBJ1-1 and V is TRBV5-1; 10 bases align to TRBD1. CDR1 is SGHRS, CDR2 YFSETQ, per germline. The CDR3 is 14 residues long. J lost 5 bases, V lost 4 bases, and 5 bases had no gene match. The CDR3 protein is CASSTRDRGTEAFF. For the CDR3, the DNA is TGCGCCAGCAGCACCCGGGACAGGGGAACTGAAGCTTTCTTT.

This chain links TRBV7-2 with TRBJ2-3; TRBD2 aligns across 14 bases. With V trimmed by 4 bases and J by 4 bases, 4 bases remained unmatched. In germline, CDR1 is SGHTA, CDR2 FQGNSA. CDR3 length: 16 residues. Here the CDR3 reads CASSSRTSGRSDTQYF. DNA of the CDR3: TGTGCCAGCAGCTCCCGGACTAGCGGGAGGTCAGATACGCAGTATTTT. Filled out from reference TRBV7-2 and TRBJ2-3, the complete variable domain reads GAGVSQSPSNKVTEKGKDVELRCDPISGHTALYWYRQSLGQGLEFLIYFQGNSAPDKSGLPSDRFSAERTGGSVSTLTIQRTQQEDSAVYLCASSSRTSGRSDTQYFGPGTRLTVL.

The rearrangement links TRBV28 to TRBJ2-7; TRBD1 aligns across 8 bases. The germline CDR1 and CDR2 sequences are MDHEN and SYDVKM. After removal of 7 bases from V and 2 bases from J, the junction contained 13 bases not matched to a gene. The CDR3 runs to 16 residues. CDR3 sequence (DNA): TGTGCCAGCAAGTCAGGGGACAGGTGGGTGACCTACGAGCAGTACTTC. Translated: CASKSGDRWVTYEQYF.

This chain links TRBV5-4 with TRBJ2-5, with 12 bases aligning to TRBD2. The germline CDR1 and CDR2 sequences are SGHNT and YYREEE (reference sequence). The CDR3 runs to 15 residues. The V gene end was trimmed by 4 bases and the J gene end by 2 bases; junction bases not matched to a gene: 3. CDR3 in amino acids: CASSRTSGVQETQYF. The CDR3 nucleotides read TGTGCCAGCAGCAGGACTAGCGGGGTGCAAGAGACCCAGTACTTC.

This clone was counted only a few times. The V gene is TRBV10-3, the J gene TRBJ2-7; no reliable D call. Deletions cut 5 bases from V and 4 bases from J, with 6 bases between. Germline CDR1 reads ENHRY; CDR2 reads SYGVKD. The CDR3 extends over 11 amino acids. The CDR3 is CAISSVYEQYF. The CDR3 coding sequence is TGTGCCATCAGTTCGGTGTACGAGCAGTACTTC.

This chain connects TRBV30 to TRBJ1-4; D remains unclear. CDR1 is GTSNPN, CDR2 SVGIG, per germline (reference sequence). The length of the CDR3 is 13 residues. V was pared by 3 bases and J by 4 bases, with 9 bases between. The CDR3: CAWRAAINEKLFF. The CDR3, as DNA: TGTGCCTGGAGGGCGGCTATTAATGAAAAACTGTTTTTT.

This rearrangement joins TRBV7-9 to TRBJ2-5, with a weak D call TRBD1 (5 bases). Trimming removed 9 bases from V and 5 bases from J, with 13 bases in between. Germline V gives CDR1 SEHNR, CDR2 FQNEAQ (reference sequence). CDR3 size: 12 residues. CDR3 nucleotide sequence: TGTGCCAGTACCCAGGGCCCTGAGACCCAGTACTTC. Residues: CASTQGPETQYF.

In its sample, this clone was seen a few times. This chain uses TRBV5-1 with TRBJ2-7; 8 positions agree with TRBD1. With 7 bases clipped from V and 0 bases from J, the junction kept 6 bases outside the gene matches. This CDR3 has 14 amino acids. Germline CDR1 reads SGHRS; CDR2 reads YFSETQ. The CDR3 DNA follows: TGCGCCAGCTCAGGACAGGGCTTCTCCTACGAGCAGTACTTC. Amino acids: CASSGQGFSYEQYF.

The chain carries TRBV28 and TRBJ1-1, with unresolved D. Germline V gives CDR1 MDHEN, CDR2 SYDVKM. This CDR3 contains 12 residues. Trimming removed 2 bases at V and 8 bases at J, with 9 bases between. The CDR3 spells CASSLKFQEAFF. In DNA form, the CDR3 reads TGTGCCAGCAGTTTAAAGTTCCAGGAAGCTTTCTTT. The whole variable domain, remainder taken from reference TRBV28 and TRBJ1-1, is DVKVTQSSRYLVKRTGEKVFLECVQDMDHENMFWYRQDPGLGLRLIYFSYDVKMKEKGDIPEGYSVSREKKERFSLILESASTNQTSMYLCASSLKFQEAFFGQGTRLTVV.

The chain combines TRBV6-1 with TRBJ1-5; 7 bases are a match to TRBD1. Trimming took 7 bases from V and 3 from J; bases not matched to a gene: 9. The CDR3 extends over 15 amino acids. The germline V gene has CDR1 MNHNS and CDR2 SASEGT. CDR3 loop: CASTVDRANNQPQHF. CDR3 nucleotide sequence: TGTGCCAGCACCGTCGACAGGGCAAACAATCAGCCCCAGCATTTT.

The chain recombines TRBV28 with TRBJ2-2; D is unresolved. The CDR3 covers 14 residues. From germline, CDR1 is MDHEN and CDR2 SYDVKM. Trimming removed 6 bases from V and 5 bases from J, with 13 bases in between. CDR3: CASRFTPETGELFF. The CDR3 bases are TGTGCCAGCAGGTTTACGCCGGAGACCGGGGAGCTGTTTTTT.

V and J are TRBV7-2 and TRBJ2-2; 8 bases align to TRBD2. This CDR3 has 15 amino acids. Germline-derived CDR1 and CDR2 are SGHTA and FQGNSA. V was pared by 1 base and J by 5 bases, with 3 bases of the junction left unmatched. The CDR3 reads CASSLEAGGTGELFF. In DNA, the CDR3 is TGTGCCAGCAGCTTAGAGGCGGGAGGAACCGGGGAGCTGTTTTTT. Full variable domain (remainder filled in from reference TRBV7-2 and TRBJ2-2): GAGVSQSPSNKVTEKGKDVELRCDPISGHTALYWYRQSLGQGLEFLIYFQGNSAPDKSGLPSDRFSAERTGGSVSTLTIQRTQQEDSAVYLCASSLEAGGTGELFFGEGSRLTVL.

This clone was seen once. The chain joins TRBV29-1 to TRBJ2-1, with D maybe TRBD2 (7 bases). The germline V gene has CDR1 SQVTM and CDR2 ANQGSEA. V gave up 4 bases and J gave up 0 bases, with 19 bases separating them. The CDR3 has 17 residues. CDR3 region: CSVAGLGGKSSYNEQFF. CDR3 bases: TGCAGCGTTGCAGGACTAGGGGGTAAAAGCTCCTACAATGAGCAGTTCTTC.

This clone was observed a handful of times. This rearrangement joins TRBV18 to TRBJ1-1; the D gene is possibly TRBD1 (5 bases). The ends were cut back, 4 bases at V and 0 bases at J, with 12 bases in the middle. This CDR3 contains 15 residues. CDR1 KGHSH and CDR2 LQKENI come from the germline V gene. The CDR3 bases are TGTGCCAGCTCACTATCGGGACTCATGAACACTGAAGCTTTCTTT. Translating it yields CASSLSGLMNTEAFF.

This clone was seen more than once but under ten times. The chain links TRBV28 to TRBJ2-2; D is ambiguous. V was shortened by 5 bases and J by 1 base, with 5 bases between the two germline ends. The CDR3 has 13 amino acids. CDR1 is MDHEN and CDR2 is SYDVKM in the germline V gene. CDR3 in DNA: TGTGCCAGCAGTCTCAGGAACACCGGGGAGCTGTTTTTT. Its translation: CASSLRNTGELFF.

This clone was recorded a few times. The rearrangement joins TRBV9 to TRBJ1-4, with unresolved D. Germline V lookup: CDR1 SGDLS, CDR2 YYNGEE. V lost 3 bases and J lost 12, with 24 bases in between. The CDR3 is made up of 16 amino acids. CDR3 DNA sequence: TGTGCCAGCAGCGCCCCCCAGGCCAGCGGGAAAGAGCAACTGTTTTTT. Protein product: CASSAPQASGKEQLFF. Filled out from reference TRBV9 and TRBJ1-4, the complete variable domain reads DSGVTQTPKHLITATGQRVTLRCSPRSGDLSVYWYQQSLDQGLQFLIQYYNGEERAKGNILERFSAQQFPDLHSELNLSSLELGDSALYFCASSAPQASGKEQLFFGSGTQLSVL.

In this sample, this clone turned up once. The chain carries TRBV25-1 and TRBJ2-1; no definite D call. The CDR3 consists of 13 residues. V was pared by 7 bases and J by 1 base, with 8 bases between. CDR1 is MGHDK and CDR2 is SYGVNS in the germline V gene. The CDR3 DNA reads TGTGCCAGCACCCCTCCTTCCTACAATGAGCAGTTCTTC. Translating gives CASTPPSYNEQFF.